The rows below give T cell receptor beta chains drawn from one sample of a study of control samples from healthy donors and cancer patients. Only in-frame clones appear in the TCRdb table, and some are missing; sequencing was by immunoSEQ multiplex PCR. Of over 80,000 clones listed, around four fifths are singletons. The sequenced sample was blood. These receptors all stem from a man between 25 and 39 years old in good health. The CDR3 runs from the conserved cysteine through the conserved F or W. The D gene is left open where the match is weak. Clone size is not always given. Where it is, it says once, few, many or a class for expanded clones.

>once|NA|TRBV15|10|TRBJ2-5
CATSRKTQYF
TGTGCCACCAGCAGGAAGACCCAGTACTTC
>NA|NA|TRBV27|13|TRBJ2-1
CASSKDSYNEQFF
TGTGCCAGCAGTAAGGATTCCTACAATGAGCAGTTCTTC
>NA|NA|TRBV5-1|15|TRBJ2-1
CASTYRDFSYNEQFF
TGCGCCAGCACGTACCGGGACTTCTCCTACAATGAGCAGTTCTTC
>NA|NA|TRBV7-9|14|TRBJ1-1
CASSLEAGNTEAFF
TGTGCCAGCAGCTTAGAGGCAGGGAACACTGAAGCTTTCTTT
>NA|TRBD1|TRBV5-1|15|TRBJ2-7
CASSRTGGFSYEQYF
TGCGCCAGCAGCCGTACAGGGGGCTTCTCCTACGAGCAGTACTTC
>few|NA|TRBV9|14|TRBJ2-1
CASSVGDTYNEQFF
TGTGCCAGCAGCGTAGGGGACACATACAATGAGCAGTTCTTC
>NA|NA|TRBV24-1|16|TRBJ1-5
CATSDGAPGGNQPQHF
TGTGCCACCAGTGACGGAGCCCCAGGGGGCAATCAGCCCCAGCATTTT
>NA|TRBD1|TRBV19|15|TRBJ1-1
CASTKSDRVYTEAFF
TGTGCCAGTACGAAGTCTGACAGGGTGTACACTGAAGCTTTCTTT
>NA|NA|TRBV2|12|TRBJ1-2
CASSESGYGYTF
TGTGCCAGCAGTGAAAGTGGCTATGGCTACACCTTC
>NA|NA|TRBV7-9|15|TRBJ1-1
CASSLASGWDTEAFF
TGTGCCAGCAGCTTAGCATCAGGGTGGGACACTGAAGCTTTCTTT
>few|NA|TRBV30|15|TRBJ2-7
CAWAPSGTQPYEQYF
TGTGCCTGGGCCCCATCGGGGACCCAACCCTACGAGCAGTACTTC
>NA|TRBD2|TRBV6-1|18|TRBJ2-3
CASSEALVAGSRTDTQYF
TGTGCCAGCAGTGAAGCGTTAGTAGCGGGATCCCGCACAGATACGCAGTATTTT
>few|NA|TRBV20-1|16|TRBJ2-6
CSASEGVMSGANVLTF
TGCAGTGCTAGTGAGGGGGTCATGTCTGGGGCCAACGTCCTGACTTTC
>NA|NA|TRBV1|15|TRBJ1-1
CTSSLARGVETEAFF
TGCACCAGCAGCCTTGCTAGGGGAGTCGAAACTGAAGCTTTCTTT
>NA|TRBD2|TRBV5-4|14|TRBJ2-1
CASHPGGGRNEQFF
TGTGCCAGCCACCCGGGGGGGGGCCGGAATGAGCAGTTCTTC
>NA|TRBD1|TRBV24-1|15|TRBJ1-5
CATSDTSRQGQPQHF
TGTGCCACCAGTGATACCAGCCGACAGGGTCAGCCCCAGCATTTT
>NA|NA|TRBV20-1|18|TRBJ1-4
CSASPSSGALATNEKLFF
TGCAGTGCTAGTCCTTCATCTGGGGCCCTTGCAACTAATGAAAAACTGTTTTTT
>NA|TRBD1|TRBV3-1/TRBV3-2|15|TRBJ1-2
CASSHRDRGRNGYTF
TGTGCCAGCAGCCATCGGGACAGGGGTCGGAATGGCTACACCTTC
>NA|NA|TRBV5-5|15|TRBJ2-1
CASSLGLVGWNEQFF
TGTGCCAGCAGCTTGGGGCTAGTGGGTTGGAATGAGCAGTTCTTC
>NA|NA|TRBV24-1|16|TRBJ1-5
CATGGGTDLSNQPQHF
TGTGCCACCGGGGGCGGCACCGATCTTAGCAATCAGCCCCAGCATTTT
>NA|NA|TRBV7-9|14|TRBJ2-5
CASTSPGNQETQYF
TGTGCCAGCACCTCCCCGGGGAACCAAGAGACCCAGTACTTC
>NA|NA|TRBV7-9|14|TRBJ2-2
CASSFVQNTGELFF
TGTGCCAGCAGCTTTGTGCAGAACACCGGGGAGCTGTTTTTT